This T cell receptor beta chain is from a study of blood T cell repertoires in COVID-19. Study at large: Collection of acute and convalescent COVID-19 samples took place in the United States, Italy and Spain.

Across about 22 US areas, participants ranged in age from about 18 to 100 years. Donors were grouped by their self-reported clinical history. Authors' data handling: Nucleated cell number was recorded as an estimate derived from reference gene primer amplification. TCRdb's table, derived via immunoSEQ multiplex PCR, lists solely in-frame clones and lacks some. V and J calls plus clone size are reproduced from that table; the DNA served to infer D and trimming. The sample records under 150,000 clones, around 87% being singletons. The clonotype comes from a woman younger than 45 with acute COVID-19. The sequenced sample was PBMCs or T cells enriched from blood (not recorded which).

CDR3 in amino acids: CASSLTNGVGLETQYF. The DNA for the CDR3 is TGTGCCAGCAGCCTCACGAACGGGGTAGGGTTGGAGACCCAGTACTTC. The J gene is TRBJ2-5, the V gene TRBV9; a weak D match, TRBD2 (5 bases). Germline CDR1 SGDLS, CDR2 YYNGEE. The CDR3 loop spans 16 amino acids. The germline V and J ends were trimmed by 4 bases and 5 bases, with 21 bases remaining between them.